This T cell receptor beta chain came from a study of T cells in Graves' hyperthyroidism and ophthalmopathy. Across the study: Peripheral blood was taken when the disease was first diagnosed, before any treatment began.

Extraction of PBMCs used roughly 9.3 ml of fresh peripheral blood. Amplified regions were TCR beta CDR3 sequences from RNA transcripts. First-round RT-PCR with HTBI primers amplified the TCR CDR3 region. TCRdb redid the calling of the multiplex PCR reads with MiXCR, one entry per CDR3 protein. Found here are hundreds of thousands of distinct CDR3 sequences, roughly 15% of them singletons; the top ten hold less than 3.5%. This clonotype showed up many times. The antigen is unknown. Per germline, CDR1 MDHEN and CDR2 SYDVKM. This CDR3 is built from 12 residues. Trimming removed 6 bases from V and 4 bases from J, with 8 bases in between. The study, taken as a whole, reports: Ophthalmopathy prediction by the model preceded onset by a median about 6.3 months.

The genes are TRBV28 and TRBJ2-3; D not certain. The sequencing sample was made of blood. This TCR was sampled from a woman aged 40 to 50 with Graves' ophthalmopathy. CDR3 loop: CASRAGADTQYF. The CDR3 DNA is TGTGCCAGCAGGGCAGGAGCAGATACGCAGTATTTT.